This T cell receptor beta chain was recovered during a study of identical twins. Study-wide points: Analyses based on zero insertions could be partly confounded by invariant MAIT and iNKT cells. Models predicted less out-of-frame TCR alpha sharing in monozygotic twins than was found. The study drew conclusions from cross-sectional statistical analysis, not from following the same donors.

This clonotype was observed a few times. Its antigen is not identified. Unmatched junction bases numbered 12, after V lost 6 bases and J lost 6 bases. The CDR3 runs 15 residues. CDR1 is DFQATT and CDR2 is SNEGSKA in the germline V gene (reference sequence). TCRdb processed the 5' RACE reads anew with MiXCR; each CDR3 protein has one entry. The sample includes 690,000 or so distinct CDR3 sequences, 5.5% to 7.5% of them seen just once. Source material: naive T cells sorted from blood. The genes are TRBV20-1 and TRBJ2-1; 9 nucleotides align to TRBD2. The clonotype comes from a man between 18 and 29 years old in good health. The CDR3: CSASPASGIVNEQFF. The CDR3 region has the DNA TGCAGTGCCAGCCCAGCTAGCGGGATTGTCAATGAGCAGTTCTTC.